This T cell receptor beta chain stems from a study of cytomegalovirus exposure and HLA in healthy donors (dated 2017 in TCRdb). The study in broad terms: According to a later analysis, one platform produced both the roughly 130 validation repertoires and the 720 or so repertoires of the first cohort. The study aimed to test whether signatures of past pathogen exposure could be identified by cataloging public T cell receptors. Along with the roughly 670-subject first cohort, a separate validation cohort of around 110 different subjects was used. High-throughput TCR immunosequencing, statistical association of individual TCRs with disease status, and machine learning were combined to predict cytomegalovirus infection status.

The library was produced with the immunoSEQ multiplex PCR assay. In the source study's methods: To diagnose cytomegalovirus status from the catalog of TCR beta chain sequences, a statistical classification framework was built. TCRdb took over this immuneACCESS table, retaining in-frame rearrangements with V and J assigned. Such tables are incomplete; in checked studies, under half of the missing clones stem from an unresolved V gene, and the remainder is unexplained. V, J and clone size are those of that table, while D and trimming were read from the DNA. This sample comprises around 300,000 clones, around 85% of them detected only once. The ten largest clones take up 1% of the sample. The donors belonged to the validation cohort of about 120 subjects, which was separate from the approximately 700-subject first cohort. As for this clone: Its antigen has not been determined. Base qualities are not provided; no much larger clone lies one nucleotide away.

Paper-wide results and their limitations: While some public TCRs were present in many individuals, most TCR sequences turned up only very rarely across donors. A total of 150 to 200 TCR beta chains were listed by the study as associated with cytomegalovirus. The classifier was reported to diagnose cytomegalovirus status with high specificity and sensitivity in both the original cohort and the validation cohort. A later analysis had no HLA typing for the validation cohort, so co-occurrence there was scored across all 110 or so repertoires. Three of the identified cytomegalovirus-associated TCR beta chains were confirmed in vitro to be specific for cytomegalovirus antigens. In a later analysis, TCRs clustered in the first cohort were found to also tend to co-occur in the roughly 120 validation repertoires, with over 90% of cluster scores above 0. According to the authors, the approach could potentially be generalized to other disease states and immunological phenotypes.

The specimen sequenced was PBMCs. The TCR was taken from a woman under 30 in good health and CMV-seronegative.

The DNA reads as follows: TGTGCCAGCAGCCCTAGCGGGAGCTCCTACGAGCAGTACTTC. It translates as CASSPSGSSYEQYF. The V gene is TRBV7-2 and the J gene is TRBJ2-7, with 10 central nucleotides matching TRBD2. For this chain, trimming is 5 bases at the V end and 0 bases at the J end, and the number of junction bases without a gene match is 1. Sequences SGHTA (CDR1) and FQGNSA (CDR2) are obtained from the germline V gene. Including cysteine and phenylalanine, the CDR3 has 14 amino acids. Only the CDR3 DNA stays, 42 bases, in frame from base 1. The CDR3, completed at both ends by the reference TRBV7-2 and TRBJ2-7 genes, gives the full variable domain GAGVSQSPSNKVTEKGKDVELRCDPISGHTALYWYRQSLGQGLEFLIYFQGNSAPDKSGLPSDRFSAERTGGSVSTLTIQRTQQEDSAVYLCASSPSGSSYEQYFGPGTRLTVT.